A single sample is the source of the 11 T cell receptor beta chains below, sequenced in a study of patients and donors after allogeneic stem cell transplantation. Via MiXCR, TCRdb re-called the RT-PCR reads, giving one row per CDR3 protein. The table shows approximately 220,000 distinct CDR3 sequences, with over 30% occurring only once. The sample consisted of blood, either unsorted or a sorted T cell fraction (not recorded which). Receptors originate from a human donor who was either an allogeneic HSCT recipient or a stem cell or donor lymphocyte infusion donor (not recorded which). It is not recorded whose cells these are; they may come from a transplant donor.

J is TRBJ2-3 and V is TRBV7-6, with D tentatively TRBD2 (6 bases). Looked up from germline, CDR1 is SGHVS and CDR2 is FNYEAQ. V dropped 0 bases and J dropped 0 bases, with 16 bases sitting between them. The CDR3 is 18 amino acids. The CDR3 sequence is CASSLAPGGVTSTDTQYF. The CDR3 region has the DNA TGTGCCAGCAGCTTAGCCCCTGGCGGGGTTACTAGCACAGATACGCAGTATTTT.

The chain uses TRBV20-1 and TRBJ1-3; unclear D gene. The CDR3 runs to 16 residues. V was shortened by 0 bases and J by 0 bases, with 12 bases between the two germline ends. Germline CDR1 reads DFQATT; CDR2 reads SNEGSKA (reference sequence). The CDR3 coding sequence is TGCAGTGCTAGAGATCATCCAGCAATCTCTGGAAACACCATATATTTT. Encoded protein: CSARDHPAISGNTIYF.

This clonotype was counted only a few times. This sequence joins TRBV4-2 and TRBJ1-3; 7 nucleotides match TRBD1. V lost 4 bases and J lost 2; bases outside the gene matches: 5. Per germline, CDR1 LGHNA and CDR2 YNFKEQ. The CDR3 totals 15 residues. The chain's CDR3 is CASSPLDRAGNTIYF. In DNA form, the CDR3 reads TGTGCCAGCAGCCCCCTCGACAGGGCTGGAAACACCATATATTTT.

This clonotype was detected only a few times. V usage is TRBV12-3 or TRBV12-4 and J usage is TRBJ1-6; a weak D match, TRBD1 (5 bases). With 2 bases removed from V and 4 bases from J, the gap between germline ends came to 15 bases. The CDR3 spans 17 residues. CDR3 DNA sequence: TGTGCCAGCAGTTTAACTGCCAGGGCCATTTATAATTCACCCCTCCACTTT. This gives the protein CASSLTARAIYNSPLHF.

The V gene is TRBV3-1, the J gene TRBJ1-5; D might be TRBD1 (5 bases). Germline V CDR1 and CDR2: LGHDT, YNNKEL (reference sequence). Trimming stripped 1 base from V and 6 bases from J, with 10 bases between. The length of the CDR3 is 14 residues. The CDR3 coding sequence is TGTGCCAGCAGCCAAGGAGGGGACGGTCAGCCCCAGCATTTT. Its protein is CASSQGGDGQPQHF.

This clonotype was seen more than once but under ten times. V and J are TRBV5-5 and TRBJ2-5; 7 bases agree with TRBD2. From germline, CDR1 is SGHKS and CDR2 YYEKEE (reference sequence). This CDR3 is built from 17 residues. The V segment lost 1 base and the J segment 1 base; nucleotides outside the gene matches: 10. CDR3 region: CASSLKAVRGTQETQYF. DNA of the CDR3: TGTGCCAGCAGCTTGAAGGCCGTGCGGGGGACCCAAGAGACCCAGTACTTC.

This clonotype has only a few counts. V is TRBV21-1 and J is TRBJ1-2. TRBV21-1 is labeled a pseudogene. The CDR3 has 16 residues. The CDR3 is CASRTMEDGCLYGYTF. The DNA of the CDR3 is TGTGCCAGCAGAACCATGGAGGACGGATGTTTATATGGCTACACCTTC.

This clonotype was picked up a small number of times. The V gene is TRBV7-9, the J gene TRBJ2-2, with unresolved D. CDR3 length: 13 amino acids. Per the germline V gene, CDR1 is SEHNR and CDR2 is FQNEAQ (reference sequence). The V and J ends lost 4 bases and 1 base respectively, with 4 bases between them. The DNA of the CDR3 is TGTGCCAGCAGCTCAAAGAACACCGGGGAGCTGTTTTTT. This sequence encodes CASSSKNTGELFF.

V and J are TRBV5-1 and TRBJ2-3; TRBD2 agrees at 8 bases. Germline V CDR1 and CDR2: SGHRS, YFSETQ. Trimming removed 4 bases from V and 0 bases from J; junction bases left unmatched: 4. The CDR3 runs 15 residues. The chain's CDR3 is CASSTSGPSTDTQYF. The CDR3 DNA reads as TGCGCCAGCAGCACTAGCGGACCTAGCACAGATACGCAGTATTTT.

The CDR3 DNA is TGTGCCAGCAGGGCTTCTGTAGTGGATACGCAGTATTTT. Translated: CASRASVVDTQYF. The chain uses TRBV11-2 and TRBJ2-3; D is ambiguous. Trimming pared 6 bases from V and 6 bases from J, leaving 13 bases between. Germline CDR1 is SGHAT and CDR2 is FQNNGV. The CDR3 extends over 13 amino acids.

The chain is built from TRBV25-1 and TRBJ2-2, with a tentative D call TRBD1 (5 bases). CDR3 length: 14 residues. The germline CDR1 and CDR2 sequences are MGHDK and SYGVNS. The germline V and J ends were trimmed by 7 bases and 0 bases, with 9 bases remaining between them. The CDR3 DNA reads TGTGCCAGCAAGGGGCGGTCGAACACCGGGGAGCTGTTTTTT. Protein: CASKGRSNTGELFF.